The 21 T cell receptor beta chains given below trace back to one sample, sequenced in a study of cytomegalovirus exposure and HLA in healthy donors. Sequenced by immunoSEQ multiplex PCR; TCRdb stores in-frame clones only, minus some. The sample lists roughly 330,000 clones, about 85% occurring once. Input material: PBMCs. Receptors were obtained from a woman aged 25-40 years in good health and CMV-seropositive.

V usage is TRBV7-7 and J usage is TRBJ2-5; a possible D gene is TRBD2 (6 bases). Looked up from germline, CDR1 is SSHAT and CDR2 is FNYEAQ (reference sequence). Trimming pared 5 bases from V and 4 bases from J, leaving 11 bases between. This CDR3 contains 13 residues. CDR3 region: CASSPGRRETQYF. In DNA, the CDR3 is TGTGCCAGCAGCCCCGGGAGACGAGAGACCCAGTACTTC.

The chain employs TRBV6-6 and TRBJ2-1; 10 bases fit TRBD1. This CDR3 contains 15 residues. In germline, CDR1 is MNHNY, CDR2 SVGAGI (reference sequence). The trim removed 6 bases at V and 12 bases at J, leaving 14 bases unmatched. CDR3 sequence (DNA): TGTGCCAGCAGCCTGGACAGGGGGGCCCCATCCTTGCAGTTCTTC. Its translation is CASSLDRGAPSLQFF.

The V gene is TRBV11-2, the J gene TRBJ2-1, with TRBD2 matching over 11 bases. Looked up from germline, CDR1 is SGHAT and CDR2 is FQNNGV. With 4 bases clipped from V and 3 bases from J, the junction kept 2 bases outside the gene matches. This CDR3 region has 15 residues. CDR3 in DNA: TGTGCCAGCAGCTCGCTAGCGGGGGGCTACAATGAGCAGTTCTTC. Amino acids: CASSSLAGGYNEQFF.

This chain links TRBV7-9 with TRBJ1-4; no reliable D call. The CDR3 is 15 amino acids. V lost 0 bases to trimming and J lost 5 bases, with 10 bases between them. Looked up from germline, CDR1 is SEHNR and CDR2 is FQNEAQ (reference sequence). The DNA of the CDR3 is TGTGCCAGCAGCTTAGCGGTGGAGGAGAATGAAAAACTGTTTTTT. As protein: CASSLAVEENEKLFF.

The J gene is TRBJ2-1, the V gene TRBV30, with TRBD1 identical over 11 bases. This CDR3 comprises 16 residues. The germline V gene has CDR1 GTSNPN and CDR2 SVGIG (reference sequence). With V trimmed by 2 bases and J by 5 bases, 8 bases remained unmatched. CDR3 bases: TGTGCCTGGAGTACTGGGACAGGGGGTATGGACAATGAGCAGTTCTTC. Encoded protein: CAWSTGTGGMDNEQFF. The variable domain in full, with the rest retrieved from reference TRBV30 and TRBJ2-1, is SQTIHQWPATLVQPVGSPLSLECTVEGTSNPNLYWYRQAAGRGLQLLFYSVGIGQISSEVPQNLSASRPQDRQFILSSKKLLLSDSGFYLCAWSTGTGGMDNEQFFGPGTRLTVL.

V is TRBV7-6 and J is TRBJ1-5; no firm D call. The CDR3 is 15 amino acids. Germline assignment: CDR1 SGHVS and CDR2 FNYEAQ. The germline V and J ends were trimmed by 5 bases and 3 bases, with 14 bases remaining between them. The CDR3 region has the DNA TGTGCCAGCAGCCTAGGGTTTGGGCCCAATCAGCCCCAGCATTTT. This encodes CASSLGFGPNQPQHF.

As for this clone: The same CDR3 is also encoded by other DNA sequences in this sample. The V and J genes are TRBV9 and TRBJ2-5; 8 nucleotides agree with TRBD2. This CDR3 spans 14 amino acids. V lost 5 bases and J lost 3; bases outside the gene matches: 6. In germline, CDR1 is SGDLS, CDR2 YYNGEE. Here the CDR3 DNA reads TGTGCCAGCAGTGCCACGGGGGGGGAAGAGACCCAGTACTTC. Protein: CASSATGGEETQYF.

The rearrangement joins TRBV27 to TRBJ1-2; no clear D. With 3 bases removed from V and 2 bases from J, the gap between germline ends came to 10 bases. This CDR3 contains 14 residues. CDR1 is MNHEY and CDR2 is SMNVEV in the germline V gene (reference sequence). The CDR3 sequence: CASSFLGGNYGYTF. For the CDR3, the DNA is TGTGCCAGCAGTTTCTTGGGTGGAAACTATGGCTACACCTTC.

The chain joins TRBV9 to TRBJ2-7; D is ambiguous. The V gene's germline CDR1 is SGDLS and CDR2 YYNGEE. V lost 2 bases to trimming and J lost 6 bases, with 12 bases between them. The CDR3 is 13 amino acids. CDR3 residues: CASSVTESGEQYF. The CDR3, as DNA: TGTGCCAGCAGCGTTACGGAGTCTGGCGAGCAGTACTTC.

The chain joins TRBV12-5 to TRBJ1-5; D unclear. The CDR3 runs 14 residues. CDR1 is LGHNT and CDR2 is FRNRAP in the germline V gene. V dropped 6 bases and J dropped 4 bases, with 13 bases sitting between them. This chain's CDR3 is CASGPLGTNQPQHF. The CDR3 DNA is TGTGCTAGTGGCCCTTTAGGTACAAATCAGCCCCAGCATTTT.

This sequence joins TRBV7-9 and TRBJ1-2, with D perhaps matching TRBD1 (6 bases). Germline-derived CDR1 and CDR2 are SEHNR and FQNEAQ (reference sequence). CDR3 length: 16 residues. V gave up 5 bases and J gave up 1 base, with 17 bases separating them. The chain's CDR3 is CASSQGTLYDNYGYTF. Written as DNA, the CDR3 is TGTGCCAGCAGCCAAGGGACATTATACGATAACTATGGCTACACCTTC.

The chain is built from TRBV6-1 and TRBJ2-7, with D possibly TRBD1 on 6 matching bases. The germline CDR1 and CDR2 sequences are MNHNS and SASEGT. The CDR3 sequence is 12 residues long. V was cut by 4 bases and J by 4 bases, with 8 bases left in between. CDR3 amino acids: CASSARGYEQYF. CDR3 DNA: TGTGCCAGCAGTGCCAGGGGTTACGAGCAGTACTTC.

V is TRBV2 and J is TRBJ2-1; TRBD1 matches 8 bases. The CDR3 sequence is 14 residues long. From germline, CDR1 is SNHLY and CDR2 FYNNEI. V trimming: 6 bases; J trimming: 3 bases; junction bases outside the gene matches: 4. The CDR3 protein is CASRGTGDYNEQFF. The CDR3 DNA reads TGTGCCAGCAGGGGGACAGGAGACTACAATGAGCAGTTCTTC. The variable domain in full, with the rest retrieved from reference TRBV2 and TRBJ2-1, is EPEVTQTPSHQVTQMGQEVILRCVPISNHLYFYWYRQILGQKVEFLVSFYNNEISEKSEIFDDQFSVERPDGSNFTLKIRSTKLEDSAMYFCASRGTGDYNEQFFGPGTRLTVL.

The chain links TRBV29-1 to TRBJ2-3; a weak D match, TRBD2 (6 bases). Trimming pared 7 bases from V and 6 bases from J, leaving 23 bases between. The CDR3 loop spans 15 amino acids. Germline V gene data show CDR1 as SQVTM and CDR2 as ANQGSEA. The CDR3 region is CSARPRDSKADTQYF. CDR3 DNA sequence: TGCAGCGCCAGGCCGCGGGATTCGAAAGCGGATACGCAGTATTTT.

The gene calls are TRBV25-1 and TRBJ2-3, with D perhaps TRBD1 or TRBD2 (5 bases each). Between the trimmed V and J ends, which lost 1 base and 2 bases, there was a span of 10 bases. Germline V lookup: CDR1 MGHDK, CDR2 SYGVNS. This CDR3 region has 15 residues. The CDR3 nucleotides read TGTGCCAGCAGTGAATTAAGGGGAGCCACAGATACGCAGTATTTT. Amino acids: CASSELRGATDTQYF.

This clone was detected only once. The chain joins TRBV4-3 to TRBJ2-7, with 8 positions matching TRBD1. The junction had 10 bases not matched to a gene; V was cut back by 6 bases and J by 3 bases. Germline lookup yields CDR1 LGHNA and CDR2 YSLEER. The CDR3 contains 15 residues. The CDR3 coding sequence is TGCGCCAGCAGTCGGACAGGGTCCTATGACTACGAGCAGTACTTC. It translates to CASSRTGSYDYEQYF.

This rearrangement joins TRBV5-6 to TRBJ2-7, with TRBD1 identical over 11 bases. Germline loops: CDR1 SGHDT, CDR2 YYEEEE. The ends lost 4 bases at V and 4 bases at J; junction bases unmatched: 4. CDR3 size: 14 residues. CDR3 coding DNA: TGTGCCAGCAGCGAAGGGACAGGGGGATACGAGCAGTACTTC. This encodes CASSEGTGGYEQYF. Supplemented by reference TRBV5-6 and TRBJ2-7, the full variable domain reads DAGVTQSPTHLIKTRGQQVTLRCSPKSGHDTVSWYQQALGQGPQFIFQYYEEEERQRGNFPDRFSGHQFPNYSSELNVNALLLGDSALYLCASSEGTGGYEQYFGPGTRLTVT.

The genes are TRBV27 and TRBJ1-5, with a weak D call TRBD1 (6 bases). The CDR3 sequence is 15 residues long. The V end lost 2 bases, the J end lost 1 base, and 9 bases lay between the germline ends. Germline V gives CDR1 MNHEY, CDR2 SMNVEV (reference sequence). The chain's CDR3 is CASSLAGASNQPQHF. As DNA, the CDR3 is TGTGCCAGCAGTTTAGCGGGGGCCAGCAATCAGCCCCAGCATTTT.

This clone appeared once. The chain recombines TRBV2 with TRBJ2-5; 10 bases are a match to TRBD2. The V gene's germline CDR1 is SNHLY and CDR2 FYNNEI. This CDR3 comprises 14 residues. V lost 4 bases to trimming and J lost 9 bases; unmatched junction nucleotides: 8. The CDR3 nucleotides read TGTGCCAGCAGTGCCGGGACTAGCGTCGGGGCCCAGTACTTC. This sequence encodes CASSAGTSVGAQYF.

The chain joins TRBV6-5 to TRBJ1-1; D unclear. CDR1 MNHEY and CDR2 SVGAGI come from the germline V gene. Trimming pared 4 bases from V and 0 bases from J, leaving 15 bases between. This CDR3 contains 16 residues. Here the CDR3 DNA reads TGTGCCAGCAGTTCCCTTCGGTTTGGGATGAACACTGAAGCTTTCTTT. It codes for CASSSLRFGMNTEAFF.

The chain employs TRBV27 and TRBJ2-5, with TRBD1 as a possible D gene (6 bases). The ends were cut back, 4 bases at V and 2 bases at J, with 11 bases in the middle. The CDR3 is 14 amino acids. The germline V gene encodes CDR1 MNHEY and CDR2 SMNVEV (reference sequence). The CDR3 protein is CASSSLDRQETQYF. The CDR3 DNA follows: TGTGCCAGCAGTTCCCTTGACAGGCAAGAGACCCAGTACTTC.